The clone carrying this T cell receptor beta chain appeared many times. What it recognizes is unknown. The CDR3 has 17 amino acids. V dropped 0 bases and J dropped 1; count of bases not matched to a gene: 6. Looked up from germline, CDR1 is SGHRS and CDR2 is YFSETQ. The authors made cDNA by 5'RACE with 10-nucleotide random UMIs. In TCRdb, the 5' RACE reads were re-called with MiXCR into one record per CDR3 protein. The profile shows 52,000 or so distinct CDR3 sequences, more than 3% of them singletons. The record originates from a study of neurological immune-mediated disorders. Study in general: Multiple sclerosis patients numbered about 34, with around 31 relapsing-remitting and 3 secondary progressive. Study-wide points: None of the CDR3 amino acid sequences in expanded clones turned up in more than one subject, which points to private repertoires in all groups. It was HTLV-1-associated myelopathy that showed the most TCR clonal expansion, while multiple sclerosis showed the least, falling below healthy controls.

The V gene is TRBV5-1, the J gene TRBJ2-1; TRBD2 matches at 8 bases. The origin of this receptor is a middle-aged woman with multiple sclerosis. The sequenced sample consisted of CD4+ T cells from blood. The CDR3 sequence: CASSLGQRGFSYNEQFF. The CDR3 bases are TGCGCCAGCAGCTTGGGGCAGCGGGGGTTTTCCTACAATGAGCAGTTCTTC.